This T cell receptor beta chain was captured in a study of regulatory T cells listed by TCRdb under 2018. Context from the whole study: The study compared T-cell receptor beta repertoires of sorted regulatory, conventional CD4+ and CD8+ T cells between CD3G-deficient patients and healthy controls.

In the multiplex PCR, 52 forward TRBV primers and 13 reverse TRBJ primers were used, and assay-based and computational corrections were applied for amplification bias. Rearranged TRB loci were amplified from genomic DNA by multiplex PCR within the immunoSEQ assay. An Illumina HiSeq platform was used to sequence the TRB amplicons. For the original study's pipeline: Raw sequences were error-filtered and aligned to reference gene sequences by custom algorithms and were subsequently analyzed with the immunoSEQ online tools. Productive and nonproductive TRB rearrangement frequencies were evaluated among both unique and total sequences. For TRB CDR3 positions 6 and 7, hydrophobicity together with amino acid composition served as the basis for assessing self-reactivity potential. Groups were compared by t tests, Mann-Whitney tests or two-way ANOVA performed in Prism software. Here the immuneACCESS table is served through TCRdb, limited to in-frame sequences with V and J called. Missing clones are a known gap in these copies; in checked studies unresolved V genes cover under half, and the rest lacks a known reason. V and J calls and clone size come straight from that table; D and trimming were deduced from the DNA. Here the sample has 17,000 or so clones; 80% to 95% occur a single time. The ten largest make up roughly a third of the sample.

On this clone: Its target antigen remains unknown. No clone much larger than this one lies a single base away; base qualities are absent.

Evidence of autoimmunity was found in all CD3G-deficient patients, and more severe autoimmunity was observed in two of the patients. At testing, patients were between 2 and 39 years old and showed lower naive and higher memory CD4+ and CD8+ T-cell proportions. The patient group comprised about six individuals with CD3G deficiency. Patient samples and clinical data were obtained from an international physician network spanning the United States, Europe and Asia. Ficoll density separation was used to isolate peripheral blood mononuclear cells. CD3+ CD8+ CD4- T cells were isolated using a FACSAria cell sorter. What the research found in general, with its limitations: Repertoires from patients had restricted unique TRB V-J pairs and skewed V and J gene usage, with the strongest effect in regulatory T cells. CD8+ T cells from patients showed a nonsignificant trend toward lower Shannon entropy than control CD8+ cells.

Trimming removed 4 bases from V and 6 bases from J, leaving 15 bases between the germline ends. CDR1 SQVTM and CDR2 ANQGSEA were looked up in the germline V gene. Spanning cysteine to phenylalanine, the CDR3 consists of 13 amino acids. The read is trimmed to its CDR3 DNA, 39 bases read in frame from base 1. The sample consisted of CD8+ T cells sorted from blood. Rearrangement joined TRBV29-1 to TRBJ1-1, and possibly TRBD1, on 6 matching bases. The receptor was isolated from a person aged 18-30 years with CD3G deficiency. The CDR3 protein is CSVALNDRPEAFF. In nucleotide form, the sequence is TGCAGCGTTGCCTTAAACGACAGGCCTGAAGCTTTCTTT.